This section outlines one T cell receptor (beta chain) sequence together with its context. As yet, its antigen is unknown. Trimming took 5 bases from V and 4 from J; bases not matched to a gene: 8. Germline V CDR1 and CDR2: SGHTA, FQGNSA. This CDR3 region has 15 residues. This entry belongs to a study of Ad26.COV2.S vaccination and SARS-CoV-2 variants. As for the study in general: Enrollment placed the donor in the COV1001 Ad26.COV2.S trial arm.

TCRdb's table, derived via immunoSEQ multiplex PCR, lists solely in-frame clones and lacks some. The table lists roughly 380,000 clones, approximately 87% of them singletons. Treatment reported: 19 received Ad26.COV2.S at low or high dose, single or two shots; five or six received placebo; per-sample allocation not given. Day 63 after the first injection of vaccine or placebo was the sampling time. The study's findings and limits: There was reportedly substantial breadth in spike-specific CD8+ and CD4+ T cell responses after vaccination.

The starting material was peripheral blood, obtained in a trial of Ad26.COV2.S vaccine versus placebo. The chain employs TRBV7-2 and TRBJ2-1; 7 bases fit TRBD1. This sequence originates from a person between 18 and 59 years old who received the Ad26.COV2.S COVID-19 vaccine or a placebo. CDR3 loop: CASSDTGAGYNEQFF. The CDR3 bases are TGTGCCAGCAGCGACACAGGGGCTGGGTACAATGAGCAGTTCTTC.